The 6 T cell receptor beta chains listed next were all sequenced from one sample in a study of blood T cells in healthy people across ages. Together with a sample-barcoded 5' primer, a J-beta primer mix was included in a second PCR lasting about 7 to 12 cycles. A single record per CDR3 protein comes from TCRdb applying MiXCR to the 5' RACE reads. Of approximately 1.5 million distinct CDR3 sequences in the sample, 30% to 40% were seen once. The sequencing sample was made of blood. These receptors all come from a woman in her twenties or thirties in good health.

This clonotype was observed a few times. The rearrangement joins TRBV20-1 to TRBJ1-1, with a possible D match to TRBD1 (5 bases). Germline CDR1 DFQATT, CDR2 SNEGSKA (reference sequence). The CDR3 totals 13 residues. The ends were cut back, 6 bases at V and 8 bases at J, with 19 bases in the middle. This CDR3 is CSAKDRAWTEAFF. CDR3 in DNA: TGCAGTGCCAAAGACAGAGCGTGGACAGAAGCTTTCTTT.

The genes are TRBV5-6 and TRBJ1-4, with D perhaps TRBD1 (6 bases). Trimming took off 0 bases at V and 7 bases at J, with 10 bases between the two ends. CDR1 and CDR2 (germline): SGHDT, YYEEEE. CDR3 size: 14 residues. In DNA, the CDR3 is TGTGCCAGCAGCTTGGGGACAGACATTGAAAAACTGTTTTTT. Protein product: CASSLGTDIEKLFF.

The chain carries TRBV21-1 and TRBJ2-7; the D call TRBD1 from the table was never checked on the DNA. TRBV21-1 is a listed pseudogene. The CDR3 runs to 16 residues. As DNA, the CDR3 is TGTGCCAGCAGCAAAGCGCGCTGGACAATCCCTAACGAGCAGTACTTC. It yields the protein CASSKARWTIPNEQYF.

The chain carries TRBV11-2 and TRBJ2-7; D is possibly TRBD1 (5 bases). The better agreement between TRBJ2-5 and the DNA end casts doubt on the J call. The CDR3 contains 15 residues. The V gene's germline CDR1 is SGHAT and CDR2 FQNNGV. CDR3 bases: TGTGCCAGCAGCTTAGATCTGGGGCCTACTTCGACCCAGTACTTC. This encodes CASSLDLGPTSTQYF.

The chain couples TRBV20-1 to TRBJ2-7; no clear D gene. V dropped 5 bases and J dropped 0 bases, with 8 bases sitting between them. Germline V gene lookup returns CDR1 DFQATT and CDR2 SNEGSKA (reference sequence). The CDR3 spans 12 residues. CDR3 sequence: CSAGKSSYEQYF. CDR3 bases: TGCAGTGCTGGAAAAAGCTCCTACGAGCAGTACTTC.

This rearrangement joins TRBV5-1 to TRBJ2-7, with 11 positions matching TRBD1. The V segment lost 4 bases and the J segment 3 bases; nucleotides outside the gene matches: 9. In germline, CDR1 is SGHRS, CDR2 YFSETQ. The CDR3 length is 16 residues. This chain's CDR3 is CASSQRPGQGGYEQYF. CDR3 DNA sequence: TGCGCCAGCAGCCAACGACCGGGACAGGGGGGCTACGAGCAGTACTTC.